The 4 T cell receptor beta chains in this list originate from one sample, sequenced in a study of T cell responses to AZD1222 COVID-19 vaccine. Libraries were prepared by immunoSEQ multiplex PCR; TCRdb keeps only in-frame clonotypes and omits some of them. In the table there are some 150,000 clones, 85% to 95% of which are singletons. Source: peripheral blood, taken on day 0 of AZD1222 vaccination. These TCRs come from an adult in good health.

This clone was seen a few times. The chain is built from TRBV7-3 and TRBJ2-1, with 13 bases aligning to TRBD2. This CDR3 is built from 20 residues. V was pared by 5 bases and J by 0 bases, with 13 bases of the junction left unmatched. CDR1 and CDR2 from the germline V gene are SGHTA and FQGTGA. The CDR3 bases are TGTGCCAGCAGCGACCCAACCGGGACTAGCGGGGTCAGCTCCTACAATGAGCAGTTCTTC. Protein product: CASSDPTGTSGVSSYNEQFF.

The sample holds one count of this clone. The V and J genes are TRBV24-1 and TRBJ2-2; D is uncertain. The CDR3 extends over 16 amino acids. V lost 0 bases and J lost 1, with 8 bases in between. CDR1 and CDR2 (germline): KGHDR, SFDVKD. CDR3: CATSDLGPRNTGELFF. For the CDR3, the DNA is TGTGCCACCAGTGATTTGGGACCGAGGAACACCGGGGAGCTGTTTTTT.

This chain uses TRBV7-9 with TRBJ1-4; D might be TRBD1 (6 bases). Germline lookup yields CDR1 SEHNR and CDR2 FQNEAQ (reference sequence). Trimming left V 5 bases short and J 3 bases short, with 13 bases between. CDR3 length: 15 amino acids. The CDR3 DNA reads TGTGCCAGCAGCGTTTACAGGGAATCTAATGAAAAACTGTTTTTT. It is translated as CASSVYRESNEKLFF. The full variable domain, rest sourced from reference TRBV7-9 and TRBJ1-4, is DTGVSQNPRHKITKRGQNVTFRCDPISEHNRLYWYRQTLGQGPEFLTYFQNEAQLEKSRLLSDRFSAERPKGSFSTLEIQRTEQGDSAMYLCASSVYRESNEKLFFGSGTQLSVL.

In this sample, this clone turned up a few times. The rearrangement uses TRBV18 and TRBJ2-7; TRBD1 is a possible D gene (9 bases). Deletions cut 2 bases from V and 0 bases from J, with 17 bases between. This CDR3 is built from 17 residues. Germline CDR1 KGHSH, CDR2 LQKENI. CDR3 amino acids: CASSPTGGLAGSYEQYF. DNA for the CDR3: TGTGCCAGCTCACCAACAGGGGGCCTAGCGGGCTCCTACGAGCAGTACTTC.